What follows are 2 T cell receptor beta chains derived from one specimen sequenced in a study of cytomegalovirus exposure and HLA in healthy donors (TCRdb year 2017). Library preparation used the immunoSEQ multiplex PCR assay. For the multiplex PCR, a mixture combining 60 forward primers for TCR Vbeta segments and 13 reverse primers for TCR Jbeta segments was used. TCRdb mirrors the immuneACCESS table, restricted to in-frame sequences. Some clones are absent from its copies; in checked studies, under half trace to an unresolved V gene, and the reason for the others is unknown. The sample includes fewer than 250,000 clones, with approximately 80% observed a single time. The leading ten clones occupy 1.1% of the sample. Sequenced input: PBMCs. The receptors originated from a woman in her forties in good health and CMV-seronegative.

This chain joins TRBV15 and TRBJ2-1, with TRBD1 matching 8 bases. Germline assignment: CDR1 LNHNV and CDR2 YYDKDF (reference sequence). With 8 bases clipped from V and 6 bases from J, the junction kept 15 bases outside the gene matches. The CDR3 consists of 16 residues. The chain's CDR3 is CATSARSGGVSNEQFF. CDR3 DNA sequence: TGTGCCACCTCAGCAAGGTCAGGGGGCGTAAGCAATGAGCAGTTCTTC.

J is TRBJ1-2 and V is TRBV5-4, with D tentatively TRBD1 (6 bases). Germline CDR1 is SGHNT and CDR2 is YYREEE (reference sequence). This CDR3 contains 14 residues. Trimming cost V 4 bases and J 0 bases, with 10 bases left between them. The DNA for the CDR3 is TGTGCCAGCAGCCTGCAGGGGACTAACTATGGCTACACCTTC. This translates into CASSLQGTNYGYTF.